This T cell receptor (beta chain) was observed in a study of technical replicates of blood from a few donors. The repertoire was sequenced with immunoSEQ multiplex PCR; TCRdb's copy has only in-frame clones and lacks some. The table has almost 55,000 clones, roughly 92% seen once. On this clone itself: Other DNA sequences in the sample encode the same CDR3.

The V gene end was trimmed by 0 bases and the J gene end by 1 base; junction bases not matched to a gene: 2. This CDR3 region has 15 residues. The germline V gene has CDR1 SGHRS and CDR2 YFSETQ. This chain connects TRBV5-1 to TRBJ1-1; 8 nucleotides agree with TRBD1. What was sequenced was T cells isolated from PBMCs. This TCR derives from a human donor in good health. The CDR3 is CASSLAGTGNTEAFF. The CDR3 region has the DNA TGCGCCAGCAGCTTGGCAGGGACAGGGAACACTGAAGCTTTCTTT. Looking up the rest from reference TRBV5-1 and TRBJ1-1 gives the full variable domain: KAGVTQTPRYLIKTRGQQVTLSCSPISGHRSVSWYQQTPGQGLQFLFEYFSETQRNKGNFPGRFSGRQFSNSRSEMNVSTLELGDSALYLCASSLAGTGNTEAFFGQGTRLTVV.